Listed here are 25 T cell receptor beta chains from one sample, sequenced in a study of T cell changes during pregnancy in multiple sclerosis. TCRdb keeps only in-frame clones here, not all; method: immunoSEQ multiplex PCR. The table shows 35,000 to 50,000 clones, with 80% to 90% occurring only once. The material sequenced was CD4+ T cells from peripheral blood mononuclear cells, taken in the first trimester of pregnancy. The receptors stem from a female donor with multiple sclerosis, enrolled in a pregnancy study.

For the CDR3, the DNA is TGTGCCAGCAGGCTTACGGGACAGGGGAGCTACGAGCAGTACTTC. Translation gives CASRLTGQGSYEQYF. This rearrangement joins TRBV7-2 to TRBJ2-7; 10 positions agree with TRBD1. The CDR3 consists of 15 residues. Germline-derived CDR1 and CDR2 are SGHTA and FQGNSA. Trimming took 6 bases from V and 3 from J; bases not matched to a gene: 8. The variable domain in full, with the rest retrieved from reference TRBV7-2 and TRBJ2-7, is GAGVSQSPSNKVTEKGKDVELRCDPISGHTALYWYRQSLGQGLEFLIYFQGNSAPDKSGLPSDRFSAERTGGSVSTLTIQRTQQEDSAVYLCASRLTGQGSYEQYFGPGTRLTVT.

The CDR3 coding sequence is TGTGCCAGCAGCTTACAAGCAGGGGGCAGACTAGCGGGAGAGGTCGAGCAGTACTTC. The encoded protein is CASSLQAGGRLAGEVEQYF. The genes are TRBV5-5 and TRBJ2-7, with 12 bases aligning to TRBD2. The J segment lost 6 bases and the V segment lost 2 bases, leaving 18 bases of the junction unmatched. The germline V gene has CDR1 SGHKS and CDR2 YYEKEE (reference sequence). CDR3 length equals 19 residues.

V usage is TRBV30 and J usage is TRBJ1-2, with no clear D. CDR1 GTSNPN and CDR2 SVGIG come from the germline V gene (reference sequence). The CDR3 totals 11 residues. V gave up 1 base and J gave up 7 bases, with 7 bases separating them. The CDR3 region is CAWSAGVGYTF. As DNA, the CDR3 is TGTGCCTGGAGTGCGGGAGTTGGCTACACCTTC.

The chain uses TRBV12-5 and TRBJ2-2, with 11 bases fitting TRBD2. V dropped 2 bases and J dropped 5; count of bases not matched to a gene: 4. From germline, CDR1 is LGHNT and CDR2 FRNRAP. CDR3 length: 16 amino acids. The CDR3 is CASGLWLAGGTGELFF. CDR3 coding DNA: TGTGCTAGTGGTTTGTGGCTAGCGGGAGGAACCGGGGAGCTGTTTTTT.

The V call is TRBV6-6, the J call TRBJ2-1; 10 nucleotides line up with TRBD2. Trimming cost V 4 bases and J 7 bases; bases outside gene matches: 10. Germline CDR1 MNHNY, CDR2 SVGAGI (reference sequence). The CDR3 runs 16 residues. The DNA for the CDR3 is TGTGCCAGCAGTTCCCAAATAGCGGGAGGAGTGAATGAGCAGTTCTTC. It translates to CASSSQIAGGVNEQFF.

The chain couples TRBV6-6 to TRBJ1-4; D call uncertain. CDR3 length: 11 amino acids. Germline CDR1 MNHNY, CDR2 SVGAGI (reference sequence). The V and J ends lost 8 bases and 5 bases respectively, with 6 bases between them. In DNA, the CDR3 is TGTGCCAGCGCGTTAAATGAAAAACTGTTTTTT. It encodes CASALNEKLFF.

The chain couples TRBV19 to TRBJ1-1, with 8 bases aligning to TRBD1. V lost 5 bases, J lost 5 bases, and 4 bases stayed unmatched. CDR3 length equals 13 residues. In germline, CDR1 is LNHDA, CDR2 SQIVND (reference sequence). CDR3 sequence: CASSQGAQTEAFF. CDR3 coding DNA: TGTGCCAGTAGTCAGGGGGCACAAACTGAAGCTTTCTTT.

The rearrangement links TRBV5-4 to TRBJ2-7; D is unresolved. Germline lookup yields CDR1 SGHNT and CDR2 YYREEE (reference sequence). The CDR3 runs to 14 residues. V was pared by 0 bases and J by 1 base, with 8 bases between. CDR3 protein: CASSLDQYSYEQYF. In nucleotides, the CDR3 is TGTGCCAGCAGCTTGGATCAGTATTCCTACGAGCAGTACTTC.

The chain is built from TRBV7-2 and TRBJ1-5; weak D call: TRBD1 (5 bases). Trimming cost V 2 bases and J 5 bases, with 10 bases left between them. CDR1 is SGHTA and CDR2 is FQGNSA in the germline V gene. The CDR3 has 14 residues. Written as DNA, the CDR3 is TGTGCCAGCAGCTTACCAGGGTCAGATCAGCCCCAGCATTTT. Its translation: CASSLPGSDQPQHF.

This chain connects TRBV13 to TRBJ2-3; weak D call: TRBD1 (6 bases). In germline, CDR1 is PRHDT, CDR2 FYEKMQ (reference sequence). This CDR3 region has 14 residues. V shed 4 bases and J shed 1 base, with 9 bases lying between them. The CDR3 loop is CASSSRTGTDTQYF. The CDR3 DNA follows: TGTGCCAGCAGCTCTAGGACAGGCACAGATACGCAGTATTTT.

This clone was found a few times. This chain joins TRBV5-1 and TRBJ2-4, with D unresolved. The CDR3 has 18 amino acids. V lost 0 bases and J 0 bases, leaving 16 bases between the germline ends. Germline CDR1 is SGHRS and CDR2 is YFSETQ. The CDR3: CASSLEAPRALAKNIQYF. The CDR3 nucleotides read TGCGCCAGCAGCTTGGAAGCCCCCCGTGCTCTAGCCAAAAACATTCAGTACTTC.

The genes are TRBV28 and TRBJ1-2; 9 bases are a match to TRBD1. Looked up from germline, CDR1 is MDHEN and CDR2 is SYDVKM. V was clipped by 6 bases and J by 7 bases; unmatched bases: 12. The CDR3 is 15 residues long. In DNA form, the CDR3 reads TGTGCCAGCAGAGCAGGGGACAGGGAATTTGCTGGCTACACCTTC. Its translation: CASRAGDREFAGYTF.

The rearrangement joins TRBV5-5 to TRBJ2-2; D possibly corresponds to TRBD2 (6 bases). The germline CDR1 and CDR2 sequences are SGHKS and YYEKEE (reference sequence). V was cut by 4 bases and J by 5 bases, with 15 bases left in between. This CDR3 is built from 15 residues. The CDR3 sequence is CASSPGAGRTGELFF. CDR3 DNA sequence: TGTGCCAGCAGCCCCGGAGCTGGGAGGACCGGGGAGCTGTTTTTT.

The chain is built from TRBV11-2 and TRBJ1-2, with D possibly being TRBD1 (5 bases). Germline lookup yields CDR1 SGHAT and CDR2 FQNNGV. The CDR3 consists of 12 residues. The V and J ends lost 3 bases and 7 bases respectively, with 9 bases between them. CDR3 sequence (DNA): TGTGCCAGCAGCTTCCAGGGTGTTGGCTACACCTTC. Amino acids: CASSFQGVGYTF. Together with reference TRBV11-2 and TRBJ1-2, the CDR3 gives the full variable domain: EAGVAQSPRYKIIEKRQSVAFWCNPISGHATLYWYQQILGQGPKLLIQFQNNGVVDDSQLPKDRFSAERLKGVDSTLKIQPAKLEDSAVYLCASSFQGVGYTFGSGTRLTVV.

The rearrangement links TRBV10-1 to TRBJ2-7; 10 nucleotides agree with TRBD2. The CDR3 runs 14 residues. Looked up from germline, CDR1 is WNHNN and CDR2 is SYGVQD (reference sequence). Trimming removed 7 bases from V and 2 bases from J; junction bases left unmatched: 5. The CDR3 region has the DNA TGCGCCAGCAACTATACTAGCGGGGCCTACGAGCAGTACTTC. It yields the protein CASNYTSGAYEQYF.

V and J are TRBV2 and TRBJ1-4; D gene unclear. The CDR3 contains 12 residues. The V gene's germline CDR1 is SNHLY and CDR2 FYNNEI. V lost 5 bases, J lost 8 bases, and 9 bases lay in between. CDR3 DNA: TGTGCCAGCAGTTGGGCAGGCGAAAAACTGTTTTTT. Amino acids: CASSWAGEKLFF. The whole variable domain, remainder taken from reference TRBV2 and TRBJ1-4, is EPEVTQTPSHQVTQMGQEVILRCVPISNHLYFYWYRQILGQKVEFLVSFYNNEISEKSEIFDDQFSVERPDGSNFTLKIRSTKLEDSAMYFCASSWAGEKLFFGSGTQLSVL.

The chain is built from TRBV7-6 and TRBJ2-5, with D tentatively TRBD2 (6 bases). V was shortened by 5 bases and J by 4 bases, with 11 bases between the two germline ends. This CDR3 spans 13 amino acids. Germline V lookup: CDR1 SGHVS, CDR2 FNYEAQ. In DNA form, the CDR3 reads TGTGCCAGCAGCGCGGGACTTATAGAGACCCAGTACTTC. This codes for CASSAGLIETQYF.

The chain combines TRBV11-3 with TRBJ2-7; possibly TRBD2 for D (6 bases). Germline assignment: CDR1 SGHNT and CDR2 YENEEA. CDR3 size: 15 residues. Between the trimmed V and J ends, which lost 5 bases and 2 bases, there was a span of 16 bases. The CDR3 nucleotides read TGTGCCAGCAGCCCTGGGGCGGGGACGACCTACGAGCAGTACTTC. It specifies CASSPGAGTTYEQYF.

The chain employs TRBV6-5 and TRBJ2-5, with a weak D call TRBD1 (5 bases). The CDR3 spans 15 residues. Germline CDR1 and CDR2: MNHEY and SVGAGI. V lost 7 bases and J 5 bases, leaving 20 bases between the germline ends. Here the CDR3 DNA reads TGTGCCAGCAAAAGACAGAAAGCGACGGTGGAGACCCAGTACTTC. It codes for CASKRQKATVETQYF.

V and J are TRBV14 and TRBJ2-7; D possibly corresponds to TRBD1 (6 bases). The CDR3 loop spans 14 amino acids. The V and J ends lost 1 base and 3 bases respectively, with 10 bases between them. The germline gives CDR1 SGHDN, CDR2 FVKESK. The CDR3 nucleotides are TGTGCCAGCAGCCAAGCAGGGGTAAACTACGAGCAGTACTTC. This codes for CASSQAGVNYEQYF.

This chain links TRBV10-1 with TRBJ1-2; 8 bases map to TRBD1. This CDR3 region has 14 residues. With V trimmed by 3 bases and J by 9 bases, 9 bases remained unmatched. Germline V gene lookup returns CDR1 WNHNN and CDR2 SYGVQD (reference sequence). In DNA form, the CDR3 reads TGCGCCAGCAGTGATAGGGCAGGGGGCTCATGCTACACCTTC. This sequence encodes CASSDRAGGSCYTF.

The chain uses TRBV15 and TRBJ1-1, with 7 bases lining up with TRBD1. The germline V gene has CDR1 LNHNV and CDR2 YYDKDF (reference sequence). With V trimmed by 4 bases and J by 6 bases, 8 bases remained unmatched. The CDR3 runs to 14 residues. CDR3 DNA sequence: TGTGCCACCAGCAAACAGGGGTCCCCAGCTGAAGCTTTCTTT. Translation gives CATSKQGSPAEAFF.

There are a few counts of this clone. The chain is built from TRBV7-2 and TRBJ1-5; possible D gene TRBD1, 6 bases. The ends were cut back, 2 bases at V and 2 bases at J, with 13 bases in the middle. CDR1 and CDR2 (germline): SGHTA, FQGNSA. The CDR3 is made up of 16 amino acids. The CDR3 is CASSLTTGNGNQPQHF. Here the CDR3 DNA reads TGTGCCAGCAGCTTAACCACAGGGAATGGCAATCAGCCCCAGCATTTT.

This sequence joins TRBV11-2 and TRBJ2-2, with 7 bases fitting TRBD1. The CDR3 runs to 16 residues. Germline V lookup: CDR1 SGHAT, CDR2 FQNNGV. J gave up 0 bases and V 4 bases, and 5 bases lay outside the gene matches. CDR3 DNA sequence: TGTGCCAGCAGCTCGGGACAGTTCGCGAACACCGGGGAGCTGTTTTTT. Amino acid sequence: CASSSGQFANTGELFF. The entire variable domain, with the rest obtained from reference TRBV11-2 and TRBJ2-2, is as follows: EAGVAQSPRYKIIEKRQSVAFWCNPISGHATLYWYQQILGQGPKLLIQFQNNGVVDDSQLPKDRFSAERLKGVDSTLKIQPAKLEDSAVYLCASSSGQFANTGELFFGEGSRLTVL.

The chain uses TRBV11-1 and TRBJ2-3; 8 nucleotides align to TRBD2. After removal of 5 bases from V and 0 bases from J, the junction contained 10 bases not matched to a gene. This CDR3 comprises 17 residues. Germline V gene sequence: CDR1 SGHAT, CDR2 FQDESV (reference sequence). Written as DNA, the CDR3 is TGTGCCAGCAGCAAGATAACTAGCGGCCTAAGCACAGATACGCAGTATTTT. Its protein is CASSKITSGLSTDTQYF.